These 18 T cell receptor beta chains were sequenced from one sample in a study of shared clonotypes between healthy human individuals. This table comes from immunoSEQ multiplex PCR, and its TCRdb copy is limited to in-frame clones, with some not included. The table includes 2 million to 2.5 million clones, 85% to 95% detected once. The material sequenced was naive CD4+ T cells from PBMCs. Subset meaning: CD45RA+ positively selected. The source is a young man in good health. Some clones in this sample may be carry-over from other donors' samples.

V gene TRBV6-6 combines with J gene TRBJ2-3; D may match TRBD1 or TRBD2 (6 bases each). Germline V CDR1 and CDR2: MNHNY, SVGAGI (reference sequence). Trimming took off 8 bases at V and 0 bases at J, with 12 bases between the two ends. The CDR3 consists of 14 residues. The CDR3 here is CASLPGASTDTQYF. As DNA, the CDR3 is TGTGCCAGCCTCCCGGGGGCCAGCACAGATACGCAGTATTTT.

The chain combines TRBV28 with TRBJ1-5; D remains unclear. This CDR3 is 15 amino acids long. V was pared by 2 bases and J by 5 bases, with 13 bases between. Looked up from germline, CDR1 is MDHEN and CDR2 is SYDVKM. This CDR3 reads CASSLGVVPHQPQHF. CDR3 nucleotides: TGTGCCAGCAGTTTAGGGGTCGTCCCACATCAGCCCCAGCATTTT.

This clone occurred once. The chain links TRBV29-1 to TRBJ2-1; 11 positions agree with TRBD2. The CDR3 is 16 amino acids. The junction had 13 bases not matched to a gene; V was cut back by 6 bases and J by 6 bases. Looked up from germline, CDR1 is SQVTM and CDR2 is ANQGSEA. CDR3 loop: CSVDQLAGVSLNEQFF. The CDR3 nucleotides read TGCAGCGTGGACCAACTAGCGGGAGTTTCCCTCAATGAGCAGTTCTTC.

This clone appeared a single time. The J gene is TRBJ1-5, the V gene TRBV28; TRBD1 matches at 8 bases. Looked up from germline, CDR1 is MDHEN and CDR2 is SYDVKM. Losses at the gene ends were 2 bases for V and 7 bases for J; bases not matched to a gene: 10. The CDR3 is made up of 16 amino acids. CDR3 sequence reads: CASSLLPGQGGQPQHF. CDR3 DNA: TGTGCCAGCAGTTTACTTCCTGGACAGGGCGGGCAGCCCCAGCATTTT. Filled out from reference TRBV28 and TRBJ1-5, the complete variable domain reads DVKVTQSSRYLVKRTGEKVFLECVQDMDHENMFWYRQDPGLGLRLIYFSYDVKMKEKGDIPEGYSVSREKKERFSLILESASTNQTSMYLCASSLLPGQGGQPQHFGDGTRLSIL.

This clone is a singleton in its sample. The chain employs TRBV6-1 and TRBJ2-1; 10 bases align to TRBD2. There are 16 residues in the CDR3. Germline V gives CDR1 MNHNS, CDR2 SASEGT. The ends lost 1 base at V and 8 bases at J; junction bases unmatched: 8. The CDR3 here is CASSEDGSGRFDEQFF. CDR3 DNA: TGTGCCAGCAGTGAAGATGGTAGCGGGAGGTTTGATGAGCAGTTCTTC.

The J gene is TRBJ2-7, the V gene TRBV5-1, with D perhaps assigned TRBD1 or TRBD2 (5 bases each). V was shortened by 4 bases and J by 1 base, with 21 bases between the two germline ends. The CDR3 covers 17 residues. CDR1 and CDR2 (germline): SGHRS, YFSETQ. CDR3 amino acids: CASSEYPGDGRSYEQYF. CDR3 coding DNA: TGCGCCAGCAGCGAATACCCTGGGGACGGACGATCCTACGAGCAGTACTTC.

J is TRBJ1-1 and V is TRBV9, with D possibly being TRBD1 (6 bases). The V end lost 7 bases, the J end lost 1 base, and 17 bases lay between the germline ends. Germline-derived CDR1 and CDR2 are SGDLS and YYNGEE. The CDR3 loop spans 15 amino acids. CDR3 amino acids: CASGNTGTGNTEAFF. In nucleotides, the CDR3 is TGTGCCAGCGGAAACACAGGGACGGGGAACACTGAAGCTTTCTTT.

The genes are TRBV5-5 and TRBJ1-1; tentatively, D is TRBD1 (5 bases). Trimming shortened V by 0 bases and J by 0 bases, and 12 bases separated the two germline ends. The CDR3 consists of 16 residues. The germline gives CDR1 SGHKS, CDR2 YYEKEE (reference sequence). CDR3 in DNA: TGTGCCAGCAGCTTGGCCGTGAACAGGATGAACACTGAAGCTTTCTTT. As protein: CASSLAVNRMNTEAFF.

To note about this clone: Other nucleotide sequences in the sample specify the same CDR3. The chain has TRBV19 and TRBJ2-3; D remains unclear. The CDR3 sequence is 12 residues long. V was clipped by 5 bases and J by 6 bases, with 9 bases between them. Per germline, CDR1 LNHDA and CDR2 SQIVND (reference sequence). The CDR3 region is CASSAGGDTQYF. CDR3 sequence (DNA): TGTGCCAGTAGTGCCGGTGGGGATACGCAGTATTTT.

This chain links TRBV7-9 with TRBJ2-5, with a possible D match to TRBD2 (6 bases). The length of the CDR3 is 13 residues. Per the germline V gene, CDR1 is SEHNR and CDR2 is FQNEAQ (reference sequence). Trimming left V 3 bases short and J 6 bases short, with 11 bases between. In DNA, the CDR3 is TGTGCCAGCAGCTTGGGCGGGGCCCAGACCCAGTACTTC. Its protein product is CASSLGGAQTQYF.

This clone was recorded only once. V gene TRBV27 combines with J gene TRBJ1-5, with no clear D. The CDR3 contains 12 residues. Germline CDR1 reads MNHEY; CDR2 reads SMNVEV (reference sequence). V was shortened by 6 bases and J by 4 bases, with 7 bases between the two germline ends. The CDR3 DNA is TGTGCCAGCAGGGGAAGAAATCAGCCCCAGCATTTT. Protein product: CASRGRNQPQHF.

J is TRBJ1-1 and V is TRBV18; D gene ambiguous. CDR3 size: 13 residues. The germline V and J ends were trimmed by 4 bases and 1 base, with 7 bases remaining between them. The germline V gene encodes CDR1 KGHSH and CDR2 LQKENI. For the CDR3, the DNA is TGTGCCAGCTCACAGAACAGGAACACTGAAGCTTTCTTT. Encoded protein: CASSQNRNTEAFF.

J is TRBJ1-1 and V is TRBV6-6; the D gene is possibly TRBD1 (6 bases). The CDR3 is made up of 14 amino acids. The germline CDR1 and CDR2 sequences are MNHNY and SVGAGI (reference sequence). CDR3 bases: TGTGCTACGACAGGACATTACCTGAACACTGAAGCTTTCTTT. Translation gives CATTGHYLNTEAFF.

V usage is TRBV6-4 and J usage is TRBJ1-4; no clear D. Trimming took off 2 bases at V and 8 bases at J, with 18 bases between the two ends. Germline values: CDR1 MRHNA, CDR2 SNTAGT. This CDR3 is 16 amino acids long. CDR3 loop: CASSDQRREFEEKLFF. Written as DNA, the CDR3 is TGTGCCAGCAGTGACCAGAGGAGAGAGTTTGAAGAAAAACTGTTTTTT.

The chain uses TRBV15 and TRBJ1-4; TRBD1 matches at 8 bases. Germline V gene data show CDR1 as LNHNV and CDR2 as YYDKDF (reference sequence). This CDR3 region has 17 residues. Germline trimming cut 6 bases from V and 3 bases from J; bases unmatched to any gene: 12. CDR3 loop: CATSRDRNPEANEKLFF. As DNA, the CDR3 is TGTGCCACCAGTCGGGACAGGAATCCGGAGGCTAATGAAAAACTGTTTTTT.

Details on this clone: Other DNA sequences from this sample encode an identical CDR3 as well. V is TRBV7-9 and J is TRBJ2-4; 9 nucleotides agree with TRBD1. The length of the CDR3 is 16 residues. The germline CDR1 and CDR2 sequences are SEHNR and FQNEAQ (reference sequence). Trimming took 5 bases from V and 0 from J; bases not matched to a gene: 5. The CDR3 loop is CASSLGQGLAKNIQYF. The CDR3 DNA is TGTGCCAGCAGCCTTGGACAGGGGCTAGCCAAAAACATTCAGTACTTC.

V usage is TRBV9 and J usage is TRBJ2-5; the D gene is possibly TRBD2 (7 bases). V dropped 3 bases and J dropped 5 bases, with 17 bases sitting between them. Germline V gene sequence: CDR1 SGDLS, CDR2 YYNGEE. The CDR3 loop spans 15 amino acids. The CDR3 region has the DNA TGTGCCAGCAGCGCGGGGGGCGCTTCTGGGGAGACCCAGTACTTC. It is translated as CASSAGGASGETQYF.

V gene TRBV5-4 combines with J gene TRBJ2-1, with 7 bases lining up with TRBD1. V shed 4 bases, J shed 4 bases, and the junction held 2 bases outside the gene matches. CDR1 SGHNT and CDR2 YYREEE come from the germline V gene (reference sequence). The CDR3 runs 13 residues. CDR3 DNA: TGTGCCAGCAGCGGGACAGCATACAATGAGCAGTTCTTC. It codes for CASSGTAYNEQFF. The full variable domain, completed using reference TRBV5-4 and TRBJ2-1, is ETGVTQSPTHLIKTRGQQVTLRCSSQSGHNTVSWYQQALGQGPQFIFQYYREEENGRGNFPPRFSGLQFPNYSSELNVNALELDDSALYLCASSGTAYNEQFFGPGTRLTVL.